Listed below are T cell receptor beta chains from one sample, sequenced in a study of T-cell memory formation after mild COVID-19. TCRdb ran MiXCR on the 5' RACE reads and lists one entry per CDR3 protein. The repertoire holds 560,000 or so distinct CDR3 sequences, with 15% to 20% as singletons. Sequencing was carried out using PBMCs or a T cell subset sorted from them (not recorded which). The source of these receptors is an adult woman who had mild COVID-19 (a few samples of this study predate the infection). Cell type and time point are not known. CDR3s include the opening cysteine and the closing phenylalanine or tryptophan. The D gene is left open where the match is weak. Only some rows state a clone size, as once, few, many or a class for expanded clones.

D: .; V: TRBV12-3/TRBV12-4; size: .; J: TRBJ1-4; DNA: TGTGCCAGCAGTCCAGGGAAAAATGAAAAACTGTTTTTT; CDR3: CASSPGKNEKLFF
D: .; V: TRBV11-3; size: .; J: TRBJ2-3; DNA: TGTGCCAGCAGCTTAGGAGACAGCCACACAGATACGCAGTATTTT; CDR3: CASSLGDSHTDTQYF
D: .; V: TRBV18; size: .; J: TRBJ1-1; DNA: TGTGCCAGCTCACAGAGACGGACGAACACTGAAGCTTTCTTT; CDR3: CASSQRRTNTEAFF
D: .; V: TRBV9; size: .; J: TRBJ2-5; DNA: TGTGCCAGCAGCCCAGCGGACTTCGGGTGGGAGACCCAGTACTTC; CDR3: CASSPADFGWETQYF
D: .; V: TRBV7-9; size: .; J: TRBJ1-5; DNA: TGTGCCAGCAGCCCCGGGGGTTCGGATCAGCCCCAGCATTTT; CDR3: CASSPGGSDQPQHF
D: TRBD2; V: TRBV18; size: .; J: TRBJ2-3; DNA: TGTGCCAGCTCTCGCGACCCAGCGGGAGCATACGCAGATACGCAGTATTTT; CDR3: CASSRDPAGAYADTQYF
D: TRBD1; V: TRBV20-1; size: few; J: TRBJ2-7; DNA: TGCAGTGCTAGCGGACAGGGGACCTGGAGGGAGCAGTACTTC; CDR3: CSASGQGTWREQYF
D: .; V: TRBV7-3; size: .; J: TRBJ2-3; DNA: TGTGCCAGCAGCTTACCGGTGGACGGGGCGACCACAGATACGCAGTATTTT; CDR3: CASSLPVDGATTDTQYF
D: TRBD2; V: TRBV14; size: .; J: TRBJ2-7; DNA: TGTGCCAGCAGCCAAGGTCGTGGCGGGGGGACCTACGAGCAGTACTTC; CDR3: CASSQGRGGGTYEQYF
D: TRBD2; V: TRBV7-9; size: .; J: TRBJ2-1; DNA: TGTGCCAGCAGCGGGGGAGGGGCGGAGCAGTTCTTC; CDR3: CASSGGGAEQFF
D: .; V: TRBV20-1; size: .; J: TRBJ1-2; DNA: TGCAGTGCTAGAGAACCAATACCCTGGGGCGGGGAGAACTATGGCTACACCTTC; CDR3: CSAREPIPWGGENYGYTF
D: .; V: TRBV24-1; size: .; J: TRBJ2-7; DNA: TGTGCCACCAGTGATTTCGCAGGGGCTCGCGAGCAGTACTTC; CDR3: CATSDFAGAREQYF
D: TRBD2; V: TRBV7-2; size: .; J: TRBJ2-1; DNA: TGTGCCAGCAGCGGTAGCGGGAGGCCCGGCTACAATGAGCAGTTCTTC; CDR3: CASSGSGRPGYNEQFF
D: .; V: TRBV4-3; size: few; J: TRBJ1-4; DNA: TGCGCCAGCAGCCAAGATTACGGGAGGAATGAAAAACTGTTTTTT; CDR3: CASSQDYGRNEKLFF
D: TRBD1; V: TRBV2; size: .; J: TRBJ1-4; DNA: TGTGCCAGCGGGGCAGGGGGCATGAGGGAAAAACTGTTTTTT; CDR3: CASGAGGMREKLFF
D: TRBD2; V: TRBV5-4; size: .; J: TRBJ2-5; DNA: TGTGCCAGCAGCTCCGGGACTAGCGGCGGACCTTCCGCCCAGTACTTC; CDR3: CASSSGTSGGPSAQYF